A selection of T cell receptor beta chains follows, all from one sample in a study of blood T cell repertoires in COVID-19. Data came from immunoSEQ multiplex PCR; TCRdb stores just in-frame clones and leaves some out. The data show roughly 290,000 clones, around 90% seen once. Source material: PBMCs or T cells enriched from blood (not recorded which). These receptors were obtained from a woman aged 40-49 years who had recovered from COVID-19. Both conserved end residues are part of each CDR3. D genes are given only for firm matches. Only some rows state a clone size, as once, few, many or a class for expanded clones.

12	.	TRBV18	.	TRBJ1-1	TGTGCCAGCTCACCCCCTTTCGCTGAAGCTTTCTTT	CASSPPFAEAFF
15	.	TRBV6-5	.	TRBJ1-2	TGTGCCAGCAGCTTAACCCCGGGGGAGAGCAATGGCTACACCTTC	CASSLTPGESNGYTF
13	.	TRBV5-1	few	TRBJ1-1	TGCGCCAGCAGTGGGGAGGGGGACACTGAAGCTTTCTTT	CASSGEGDTEAFF
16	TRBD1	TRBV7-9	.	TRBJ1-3	TGTGCCAGCAGCCCTACCGCGACAGGGGGCGGAAACACCATATATTTT	CASSPTATGGGNTIYF
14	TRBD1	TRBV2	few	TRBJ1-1	TGTGCCAGCAGGCTTGACAGGGGGGACACTGAAGCTTTCTTT	CASRLDRGDTEAFF
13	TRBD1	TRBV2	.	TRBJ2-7	TGTGCCAGCTCTCAGGACAGGTCCTACGAGCAGTACTTC	CASSQDRSYEQYF
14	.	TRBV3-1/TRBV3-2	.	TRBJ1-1	TGTGCCAGCAGCCAACAGGGCCTGGGCACTGAAGCTTTCTTT	CASSQQGLGTEAFF
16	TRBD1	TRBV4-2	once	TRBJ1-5	TGTGCCAGCAGTGACGGACAGGGTTATAGCAATCAGCCCCAGCATTTT	CASSDGQGYSNQPQHF
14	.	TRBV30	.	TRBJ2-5	TGTGCCTGGAGTGTAGGGGCCCTAACGGAGACCCAGTACTTC	CAWSVGALTETQYF
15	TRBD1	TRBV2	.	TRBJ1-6	TGTGCCAGCAGGGGGACAGGGGGAAATAATTCACCCCTCCACTTT	CASRGTGGNNSPLHF
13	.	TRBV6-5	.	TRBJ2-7	TGTGCCAGCGCCCCCGGGGACACCTACGAGCAGTACTTC	CASAPGDTYEQYF
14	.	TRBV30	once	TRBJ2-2	TGTGCCTGGAATCTATTCCAGGGAACCGGGGAGCTGTTTTTT	CAWNLFQGTGELFF
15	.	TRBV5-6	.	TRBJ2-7	TGTGCCAGCAGCGGGACCGGCGGGGCGTACTACGAGCAGTACTTC	CASSGTGGAYYEQYF
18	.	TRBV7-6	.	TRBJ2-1	TGTGCCAGCAGCTTATTCTTCGGACACCTCCTAACCTACAATGAGCAGTTCTTC	CASSLFFGHLLTYNEQFF
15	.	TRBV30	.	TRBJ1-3	TGTGCCTGGAGCCTCACCAATGACAGGTCGAACACCATATATTTT	CAWSLTNDRSNTIYF